The sequence of this T cell receptor (beta chain) was determined in a study of PD-L1 blockade in urothelial cancer. Study context: When patients started atezolizumab around 2014, it was given at 1,200 mg intravenously every 3 weeks. It was at 3 weeks (second dose) and 6 weeks after treatment start that blood was analyzed. Across blood samples, T cells had a median count of 141,255.

The CDR3 has 11 amino acids. Looked up from germline, CDR1 is MNHNS and CDR2 is SASEGT. Assay: immunoSEQ multiplex PCR; the TCRdb copy retains only in-frame clones and omits some. The data hold roughly 20,000 clones, with just over 85% observed a single time. The J gene is TRBJ2-5, the V gene TRBV6-1, with D tentatively TRBD2 (5 bases). This clonotype was sampled from a man aged 45-60 years with urothelial cancer. Sequencing used PBMCs, obtained around atezolizumab (anti-PD-L1) treatment. The CDR3 reads CAAGGAETQYF. DNA for the CDR3: TGTGCGGCCGGAGGAGCAGAGACCCAGTACTTC.